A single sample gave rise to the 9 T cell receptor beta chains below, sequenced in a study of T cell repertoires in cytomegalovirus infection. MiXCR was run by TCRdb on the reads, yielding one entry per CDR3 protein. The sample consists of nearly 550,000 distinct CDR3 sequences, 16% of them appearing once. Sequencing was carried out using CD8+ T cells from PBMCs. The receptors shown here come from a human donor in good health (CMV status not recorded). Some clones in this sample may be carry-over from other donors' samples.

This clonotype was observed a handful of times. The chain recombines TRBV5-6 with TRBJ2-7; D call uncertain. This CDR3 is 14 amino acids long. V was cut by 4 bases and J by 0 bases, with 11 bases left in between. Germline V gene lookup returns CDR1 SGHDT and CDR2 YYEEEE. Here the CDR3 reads CASSPTAFSYEQYF. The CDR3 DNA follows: TGTGCCAGCAGCCCAACAGCGTTCTCCTACGAGCAGTACTTC.

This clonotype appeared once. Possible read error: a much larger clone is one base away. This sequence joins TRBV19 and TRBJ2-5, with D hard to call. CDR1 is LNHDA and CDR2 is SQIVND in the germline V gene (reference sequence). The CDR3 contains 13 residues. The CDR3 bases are TGTACCAGTAGTCGGGCTAGCCAAGAGACCCAGTACTTC. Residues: CTSSRASQETQYF.

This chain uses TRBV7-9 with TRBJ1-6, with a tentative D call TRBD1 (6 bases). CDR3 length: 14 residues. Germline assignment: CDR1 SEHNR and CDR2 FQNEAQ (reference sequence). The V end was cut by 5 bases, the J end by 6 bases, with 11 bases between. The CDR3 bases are TGTGCCAGCAGCATACAGGGAGGTAATTCACCCCTCCACTTT. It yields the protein CASSIQGGNSPLHF.

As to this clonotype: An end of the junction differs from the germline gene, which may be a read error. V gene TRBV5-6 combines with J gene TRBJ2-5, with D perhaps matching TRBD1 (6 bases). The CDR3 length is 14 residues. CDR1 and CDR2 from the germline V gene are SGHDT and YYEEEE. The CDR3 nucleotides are TGTGCCAGCATTGGCTTCGGGGACAAAGAGACCCATTACTTC. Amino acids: CASIGFGDKETHYF.

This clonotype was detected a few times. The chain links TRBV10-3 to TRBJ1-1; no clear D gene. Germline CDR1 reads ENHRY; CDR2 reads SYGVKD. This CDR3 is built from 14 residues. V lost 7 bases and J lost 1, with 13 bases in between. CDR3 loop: CAIKDGPANTEAFF. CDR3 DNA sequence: TGTGCCATCAAGGACGGCCCAGCGAACACTGAAGCTTTCTTT.

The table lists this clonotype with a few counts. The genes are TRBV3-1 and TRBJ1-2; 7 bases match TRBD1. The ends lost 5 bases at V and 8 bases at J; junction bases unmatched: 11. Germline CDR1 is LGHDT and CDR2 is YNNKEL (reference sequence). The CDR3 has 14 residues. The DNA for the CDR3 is TGTGCCAGCAGCGGACGACAGGGAGTCGAAGGCTACACCTTC. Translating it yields CASSGRQGVEGYTF.

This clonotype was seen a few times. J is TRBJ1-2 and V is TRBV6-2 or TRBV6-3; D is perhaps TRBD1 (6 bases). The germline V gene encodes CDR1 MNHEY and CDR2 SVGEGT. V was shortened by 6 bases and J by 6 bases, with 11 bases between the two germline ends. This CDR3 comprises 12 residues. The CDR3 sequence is CASRRGADGYTF. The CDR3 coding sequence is TGTGCCAGCAGAAGGGGGGCGGATGGCTACACCTTC.

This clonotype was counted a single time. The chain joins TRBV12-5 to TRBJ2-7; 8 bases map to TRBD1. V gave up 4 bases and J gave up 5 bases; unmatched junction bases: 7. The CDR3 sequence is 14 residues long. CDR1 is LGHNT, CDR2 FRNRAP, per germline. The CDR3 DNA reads TGTGCTAGTGGTTCTGGACAGGGTGCCCACGAGCAGTACTTC. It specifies CASGSGQGAHEQYF.

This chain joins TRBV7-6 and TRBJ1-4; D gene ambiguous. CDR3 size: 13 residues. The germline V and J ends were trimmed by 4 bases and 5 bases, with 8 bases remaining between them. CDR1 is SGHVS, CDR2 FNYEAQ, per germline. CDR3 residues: CASSWRANEKLFF. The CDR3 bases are TGTGCCAGCAGCTGGCGGGCCAATGAAAAACTGTTTTTT.